The sequence of this TCR beta chain was determined in a study of T cell responses to AZD1222 COVID-19 vaccine (dated by TCRdb to the early 2020s). In the study overall: AZD1222 recipients given second doses at about 4 weeks or at about 12 weeks were pooled, since spike-specific TCR depth and breadth were not found to differ between the two schedules. Trial participants were enrolled by age into subgroups of 18-55, 56-69 and 70-plus years, and around 140, 26 and 57 TCR-sequenced participants, respectively, were included in these subgroups. TCR sequencing covered roughly 230 trial participants: 200 to 210 given two doses of AZD1222 and some 25 given two doses of MenACWY control vaccine.

On the study overall, not on this receptor specifically: Spike-specific TCR breadth and depth rose significantly after two AZD1222 doses compared with day 0 and with MenACWY recipients. Most participants were white British and females outnumbered males, and the authors suggested that clonal diversity may have been underestimated. Reportedly, close to half of the unique spike-specific TCRs recognized epitopes lying outside the regions that are mutated in the B.1.351 and B.1.1.7 variants. The 56-69-year group was small, and its depth increase did not reach significance, likely because of low power. Because no day 14 peak-response samples were available, repertoires were characterized only after the peak T cell response. CD4 TCRs associated with the vaccine covered the entire spike protein, and the dominant responses were in regions 160-218 and 743-854. Conclusions about previously exposed vaccinees are limited because only five to seven AZD1222 recipients were SARS-CoV-2 seropositive at baseline.

The CDR3 regions of human TCRbeta chains were analyzed by immunosequencing. On the authors' methods: TCRs in the repertoires were matched against a reference library of SARS-CoV-2-specific TCRs that had been generated with the MIRA antigen-specificity platform. Breadth meant the fraction of unique TCRs that were SARS-CoV-2-associated, whereas depth meant the fraction of total T cells that were SARS-CoV-2-associated. Each spike-specific TCR was assigned to its reactive spike region and to a CD4 or CD8 class using the MIRA data. Log10-transformed breadth and depth values were compared by one-way ANOVA with Sidak's multiple comparisons tests. The immuneACCESS repertoire file appears here via TCRdb, limited to in-frame rearrangements. These files lack a portion of the clones; in checked studies, under half of the deficit traces to unresolved V genes, and the cause of the others is not known. From that table come the V and J calls and clone size; the DNA was used to work out D and trimming. This sample lists 100,000 to 150,000 clones; 92% were detected once. The ten largest make up approximately 1% of the sample.

For CDR1 and CDR2, the germline V gene lists MGHRA and YSYEKL. V is shortened by 1 base, J by 0 bases, and the region joining them spans 13 bases. Taken from cysteine to phenylalanine, the CDR3 has 17 residues. Only the CDR3 DNA stays, 51 bases, in frame from base 1. The time point label for this specimen denotes: baseline before first vaccination. The vaccinee samples were drawn from two UK trials, COV001 and COV002, one of which was a single-blind randomized controlled phase 2/3 trial testing AZD1222 (ChAdOx1 nCoV-19) in healthy adults. For TCRbeta chain sequencing, PBMC samples from trial participants were taken at day 0 and at day 28 after the second dose. Worth noting for this clone: This receptor's antigen is unknown. Within one base of it there is no much larger clone, and no base qualities were kept.

This chain is built from TRBV4-1 and TRBJ1-3, with no reliable assignment of the D segment. Sequencing was performed on peripheral blood, taken on day 0 of AZD1222 vaccination. The receptor was isolated from an adult in good health. The CDR3 region has the sequence CASSQGLSKSSGNTIYF. The DNA is TGCGCCAGCAGCCAAGGACTGAGCAAAAGCTCTGGAAACACCATATATTTT.